These 13 T cell receptor beta chains were all obtained from the same sample, sequenced in a study of CXCR3-negative and CXCR3-positive naive CD8 T cells (dated 2019 in TCRdb). TCRdb records NextSeq 550 as the sequencer. The Human TCR Profiling Kit (MiLaboratory) was used to make UMI-labeled 5' RACE TRB cDNA libraries. Each entry corresponds to one CDR3 protein sequence from reads that TCRdb reprocessed, and DNA is not given. The sample's table covers approximately 70,000 distinct CDR3 sequences. The ten largest make up roughly 1.5% of the sample. Sample: naive CXCR3- CD8+ T cells from blood. Taken with the paper, the label for cell subset or site translates to: CD45RO-CCR7+CD27+CD95- naive CD8+ T cells lacking CXCR3 (TNR3-). These receptors were obtained from a human donor in good health. Some clones in this sample may be carry-over from other donors' samples.

The gene calls are TRBV12-3 or TRBV12-4 and TRBJ2-1; the D call of TRBD1 rests on TCRdb alone, since no DNA is present to check it. The CDR3 is 12 residues long. CDR3 region: CASSPQGDEQFF.

The chain joins TRBV28 to TRBJ2-7; without DNA, the TCRdb call of TRBD2 cannot be checked. The CDR3 spans 13 residues. Germline V gene lookup returns CDR1 MDHEN and CDR2 SYDVKM. The CDR3 is CASSSTTHYEQYF.

This rearrangement joins TRBV27 to TRBJ2-7. The CDR3 runs 12 residues. From germline, CDR1 is MNHEY and CDR2 SMNVEV (reference sequence). This CDR3 reads CASSRTEGEQYF.

This rearrangement joins TRBV15 to TRBJ2-5; with no DNA, the TCRdb D assignment of TRBD1 cannot be verified. Germline V gene sequence: CDR1 LNHNV, CDR2 YYDKDF (reference sequence). The CDR3 has 15 residues. The CDR3 reads CATSRDGGGQETQYF. Based on the CDR3 plus reference TRBV15 and TRBJ2-5, the full variable domain is DAMVIQNPRYQVTQFGKPVTLSCSQTLNHNVMYWYQQKSSQAPKLLFHYYDKDFNNEADTPDNFQSRRPNTSFCFLDIRSPGLGDTAMYLCATSRDGGGQETQYFGPGTRLLVL.

The chain uses TRBV29-1 and TRBJ2-1. CDR3 length: 15 residues. Germline V gives CDR1 SQVTM, CDR2 ANQGSEA. The CDR3 is CSVEVTDWRSDEQFF.

This rearrangement joins TRBV25-1 to TRBJ1-6; TCRdb calls TRBD1, which cannot be checked without DNA. Germline CDR1 MGHDK, CDR2 SYGVNS. This CDR3 has 16 residues. This chain's CDR3 is CASSEYEDRGNSPLHF. Looking up the rest from reference TRBV25-1 and TRBJ1-6 gives the full variable domain: EADIYQTPRYLVIGTGKKITLECSQTMGHDKMYWYQQDPGMELHLIHYSYGVNSTEKGDLSSESTVSRIRTEHFPLTLESARPSHTSQYLCASSEYEDRGNSPLHFGNGTRLTVT.

The chain recombines TRBV7-9 with TRBJ2-7; TCRdb names TRBD1, which stays unverified in the absence of DNA. This CDR3 has 14 amino acids. Germline CDR1 reads SEHNR; CDR2 reads FQNEAQ (reference sequence). The CDR3 sequence is CASSPPQGAYEQYF.

The chain carries TRBV19 and TRBJ2-3; TCRdb's assignment of TRBD2 cannot be checked, as there is no DNA. Germline V CDR1 and CDR2: LNHDA, SQIVND (reference sequence). The CDR3 length is 17 residues. The CDR3: CASTASGRLPSTDTQYF. Using reference TRBV19 and TRBJ2-3 for the parts outside the CDR3, the full variable domain is DGGITQSPKYLFRKEGQNVTLSCEQNLNHDAMYWYRQDPGQGLRLIYYSQIVNDFQKGDIAEGYSVSREKKESFPLTVTSAQKNPTAFYLCASTASGRLPSTDTQYFGPGTRLTVL.

V is TRBV5-1 and J is TRBJ1-1; checking the TCRdb D call of TRBD1 is not possible without DNA. Germline lookup yields CDR1 SGHRS and CDR2 YFSETQ. The CDR3 is made up of 13 amino acids. CDR3 in amino acids: CASSLVGQIEAFF. Using reference TRBV5-1 and TRBJ1-1 for the parts outside the CDR3, the full variable domain is KAGVTQTPRYLIKTRGQQVTLSCSPISGHRSVSWYQQTPGQGLQFLFEYFSETQRNKGNFPGRFSGRQFSNSRSEMNVSTLELGDSALYLCASSLVGQIEAFFGQGTRLTVV.

The V gene is TRBV6-5, the J gene TRBJ1-2; TCRdb picks TRBD1, but there is no DNA to check that call. This CDR3 comprises 13 residues. In germline, CDR1 is MNHEY, CDR2 SVGAGI. The CDR3 reads CASTTYTGRGYTF.

The chain recombines TRBV6-6 with TRBJ2-3. The germline V gene encodes CDR1 MNHNY and CDR2 SVGAGI (reference sequence). The CDR3 covers 17 residues. The chain's CDR3 is CASSYAQALISTDTQYF.

The rearrangement uses TRBV6-2 or TRBV6-3 and TRBJ2-7. CDR1 MNHEY and CDR2 SVGEGT come from the germline V gene. CDR3 length equals 12 residues. This CDR3 reads CATKVEAYEQYF.

The J gene is TRBJ1-4, the V gene TRBV28; the D call from TCRdb, TRBD1, cannot be confirmed without DNA. Per the germline V gene, CDR1 is MDHEN and CDR2 is SYDVKM. CDR3 size: 12 residues. This chain's CDR3 is CASTGLHEKLFF.